This TCR beta chain was recovered during a study of T cell responses to AZD1222 COVID-19 vaccine. Measured with immunoSEQ multiplex PCR; TCRdb has only the in-frame clones, and not every one. The top ten clones hold around 1.3% of a sample with about 140,000 clones, 92% of them seen once. Study results and caveats: Only a handful of AZD1222 recipients, several in all, had baseline seropositivity. Close to half of spike-specific TCRs reportedly recognize unmutated variant regions. CD4 TCRs linked to vaccination spanned spike, dominating at 160-218 and 743-854. Two doses of AZD1222 preceded a rise in Spike-specific TCR breadth and depth.

As concerns this clone: Its antigen is unknown.

With 3 bases removed from V and 6 bases from J, the gap between germline ends came to 9 bases. Germline loops: CDR1 LGHDT, CDR2 YNNKEL (reference sequence). There are 12 residues in the CDR3. This chain joins TRBV3-1 (or the pseudogene TRBV3-2) and TRBJ2-7; perhaps TRBD1 as D (5 bases). This sequence originates from an adult in good health. The material sequenced was peripheral blood, taken on day 0 of AZD1222 vaccination. The CDR3 here is CASSQTVSEQYF. Here the CDR3 DNA reads TGTGCCAGCAGCCAGACAGTCTCCGAGCAGTACTTC.